One sample yielded the 27 T cell receptor beta chains listed below, sequenced in a study of human thymus T cells. Profiling relied on immunoSEQ multiplex PCR, and the TCRdb table lists in-frame clones only, not all of them. The sample includes some 44,000 clones, 95% of them seen just once. The sequenced material came from blood. All receptors derive from a girl in the first two years of life with a congenital heart defect but otherwise immunologically healthy.

The CDR3 DNA sequence: TGCGCCAGCAGCTTGCTGGTCTTGGCAGGGGGATACAATGAGCAGTTCTTC. Translating gives CASSLLVLAGGYNEQFF. The V call is TRBV5-1, the J call TRBJ2-1; TRBD1 aligns across 7 bases. The V gene's germline CDR1 is SGHRS and CDR2 YFSETQ. CDR3 length equals 17 residues. V lost 1 base and J lost 4; bases outside the gene matches: 11.

V is TRBV6-5 and J is TRBJ2-1; 9 bases agree with TRBD2. The trim removed 2 bases at V and 10 bases at J, leaving 12 bases unmatched. CDR3 length: 16 amino acids. Germline V gene data show CDR1 as MNHEY and CDR2 as SVGAGI. Here the CDR3 reads CASSYVRAGGLIEQFF. The CDR3 DNA follows: TGTGCCAGCAGTTACGTAAGAGCGGGAGGATTGATCGAGCAGTTCTTC.

The rearrangement joins TRBV4-2 to TRBJ1-1; D is unclear. Germline CDR1 is LGHNA and CDR2 is YNFKEQ. V shed 0 bases and J shed 5 bases, with 13 bases lying between them. The CDR3 runs 15 residues. The CDR3 sequence is CASSQDNREGTEAFF. CDR3 DNA sequence: TGTGCCAGCAGCCAAGATAACCGGGAAGGGACTGAAGCTTTCTTT.

The chain is built from TRBV4-1 and TRBJ1-4; TRBD1 agrees at 10 bases. Germline CDR1 reads MGHRA; CDR2 reads YSYEKL. J lost 11 bases, V lost 1 base, and 13 bases had no gene match. CDR3 size: 17 residues. CDR3 DNA: TGCGCCAGCAGCCAAGCAGGCGCCGGACAGGGGGTGGAGAAACTGTTTTTT. Residues: CASSQAGAGQGVEKLFF.

The chain is built from TRBV6-5 and TRBJ2-7; maybe TRBD2 (6 bases). With 6 bases removed from V and 7 bases from J, the gap between germline ends came to 19 bases. The CDR3 has 14 amino acids. From germline, CDR1 is MNHEY and CDR2 SVGAGI. The CDR3 sequence is CASSGGTAGREQYF. CDR3 bases: TGTGCCAGCAGCGGTGGGACTGCCGGTCGGGAGCAGTACTTC.

This clone was seen just once. The CDR3, as DNA: TGTGCCAGCAGCCAAGGGCAGCTAGCGGGACAAGAGACCCAGTACTTC. Protein product: CASSQGQLAGQETQYF. The V call is TRBV4-2, the J call TRBJ2-5, with TRBD2 identical over 9 bases. CDR3 length: 16 residues. From germline, CDR1 is LGHNA and CDR2 YNFKEQ. The ends lost 1 base at V and 2 bases at J; junction bases unmatched: 5.

The chain is built from TRBV5-1 and TRBJ2-7; tentative D call: TRBD1 (5 bases). The germline V gene has CDR1 SGHRS and CDR2 YFSETQ. This CDR3 region has 13 residues. The V end lost 2 bases, the J end lost 0 bases, and 6 bases lay between the germline ends. CDR3 DNA: TGCGCCAGCAGCTTCGACAGCTCCTACGAGCAGTACTTC. Amino acids: CASSFDSSYEQYF.

The CDR3: CASSQEGLVGEQYF. CDR3 coding DNA: TGCGCCAGCAGCCAAGAGGGCCTAGTGGGCGAGCAGTACTTC. The genes are TRBV4-1 and TRBJ2-7; no clear D gene. The CDR3 covers 14 residues. The germline V gene has CDR1 MGHRA and CDR2 YSYEKL. Trimming pared 0 bases from V and 6 bases from J, leaving 12 bases between.

The chain uses TRBV2 and TRBJ2-2, with D maybe TRBD1 (6 bases). Looked up from germline, CDR1 is SNHLY and CDR2 is FYNNEI. V lost 7 bases and J 2 bases, leaving 11 bases between the germline ends. This CDR3 is 14 amino acids long. CDR3: CASTTQGNTGELFF. CDR3 coding DNA: TGTGCCAGCACCACACAGGGTAACACCGGGGAGCTGTTTTTT.

The rearrangement links TRBV28 to TRBJ1-5; 8 bases align to TRBD1. The germline gives CDR1 MDHEN, CDR2 SYDVKM. The V segment lost 4 bases and the J segment 2 bases; nucleotides outside the gene matches: 10. The CDR3 is 17 amino acids. The CDR3 sequence: CASSYVRQGARNQPQHF. CDR3 in DNA: TGTGCCAGCAGTTACGTGAGGCAGGGGGCCCGCAATCAGCCCCAGCATTTT.

The genes are TRBV19 and TRBJ2-2, with unresolved D. CDR3 length equals 15 residues. V was trimmed by 3 bases and J by 1 base, leaving 9 bases between them. Germline CDR1 reads LNHDA; CDR2 reads SQIVND (reference sequence). DNA for the CDR3: TGTGCCAGTAGTATCCTTTGGAAGAACACCGGGGAGCTGTTTTTT. Translated, it gives CASSILWKNTGELFF.

V and J are TRBV30 and TRBJ1-1; no firm D call. The V and J ends lost 3 bases and 5 bases respectively, with 16 bases between them. The CDR3 extends over 14 amino acids. CDR1 is GTSNPN and CDR2 is SVGIG in the germline V gene (reference sequence). The CDR3: CAWRPVARRTEAFF. DNA for the CDR3: TGTGCCTGGAGACCCGTTGCCCGGAGGACTGAAGCTTTCTTT.

V and J are TRBV5-5 and TRBJ2-1, with D possibly being TRBD1 (5 bases). CDR1 is SGHKS and CDR2 is YYEKEE in the germline V gene (reference sequence). The V end lost 2 bases, the J end lost 3 bases, and 15 bases lay between the germline ends. The CDR3 loop spans 16 amino acids. CDR3 in amino acids: CASSFNGRVRYNEQFF. CDR3 bases: TGTGCCAGCAGCTTTAACGGCAGGGTTCGCTACAATGAGCAGTTCTTC.

The chain carries TRBV6-1 and TRBJ2-2; the match to TRBD1 covers 9 bases. This CDR3 contains 14 residues. Germline V gene sequence: CDR1 MNHNS, CDR2 SASEGT. J was trimmed by 7 bases and V by 8 bases; bases with no gene match: 8. The CDR3 DNA sequence: TGTGCCAGCTTCGGGACAGGGTTTTTCGGGGAGCTGTTTTTT. Translation gives CASFGTGFFGELFF.

This chain links TRBV9 with TRBJ2-5; 9 bases are a match to TRBD2. The CDR3 has 17 amino acids. CDR1 is SGDLS, CDR2 YYNGEE, per germline. J lost 2 bases, V lost 10 bases, and 18 bases had no gene match. The CDR3 coding sequence is TGTGCCTGGGTGGGCCTAGCGGGATTGTCGAGTCAAGAGACCCAGTACTTC. It codes for CAWVGLAGLSSQETQYF. The full variable domain, with the rest looked up from reference TRBV9 and TRBJ2-5, is DSGVTQTPKHLITATGQRVTLRCSPRSGDLSVYWYQQSLDQGLQFLIQYYNGEERAKGNILERFSAQQFPDLHSELNLSSLELGDSALYFCAWVGLAGLSSQETQYFGPGTRLLVL.

This chain joins TRBV7-9 and TRBJ2-7; possibly TRBD2 for D (6 bases). Trimming shortened V by 4 bases and J by 0 bases, and 16 bases separated the two germline ends. This CDR3 has 16 residues. Looked up from germline, CDR1 is SEHNR and CDR2 is FQNEAQ (reference sequence). CDR3 bases: TGTGCCAGCAGCTCCTATCACCCCGGGAGCTCCTACGAGCAGTACTTC. This codes for CASSSYHPGSSYEQYF.

The chain has TRBV9 and TRBJ2-7; TRBD2 might be the D (6 bases). Germline CDR1 reads SGDLS; CDR2 reads YYNGEE. The CDR3 runs 15 residues. Trimming left V 0 bases short and J 1 base short, with 11 bases between. The CDR3 sequence: CASSVALGLSYEQYF. In DNA form, the CDR3 reads TGTGCCAGCAGCGTAGCGCTGGGACTTTCCTACGAGCAGTACTTC.

In this sample, this clone turned up once. The DNA for the CDR3 is TGCAGTGCTAGGGGCCGGAATGAGCAGTTCTTC. Its protein is CSARGRNEQFF. This chain connects TRBV20-1 to TRBJ2-1; D not certain. V was clipped by 3 bases and J by 7 bases, with 7 bases between them. The CDR3 sequence is 11 residues long. The germline V gene has CDR1 DFQATT and CDR2 SNEGSKA (reference sequence).

The DNA for the CDR3 is TGCGCCAGCAGCCCCCCCAGGGGCTACAGCTCCTACGAGCAGTACTTC. It codes for CASSPPRGYSSYEQYF. The chain has TRBV4-1 and TRBJ2-7; TRBD1 might be the D (6 bases). With 4 bases removed from V and 0 bases from J, the gap between germline ends came to 16 bases. The CDR3 sequence is 16 residues long. Looked up from germline, CDR1 is MGHRA and CDR2 is YSYEKL.

The chain uses TRBV21-1 and TRBJ2-3; the table's TRBD2 call for D was not verified on the DNA. TRBV21-1 has pseudogene status. The CDR3 spans 14 residues. In DNA, the CDR3 is TGTGCCAGCAGCAACTCACTAGCGCCAGATACGCAGTATTTT. Translated, it gives CASSNSLAPDTQYF.

The gene calls are TRBV4-2 and TRBJ2-7, with TRBD1 matching 8 bases. The J segment lost 3 bases and the V segment lost 1 base, leaving 2 bases of the junction unmatched. Germline values: CDR1 LGHNA, CDR2 YNFKEQ. The CDR3 length is 14 residues. CDR3 bases: TGTGCCAGCAGCCAAGCCGGGACAGGCTACGAGCAGTACTTC. It yields the protein CASSQAGTGYEQYF.

A single count supports this clone. This chain links TRBV11-2 with TRBJ1-4, with 7 bases matching TRBD1. Germline V gene lookup returns CDR1 SGHAT and CDR2 FQNNGV. The CDR3 is 17 amino acids. J gave up 5 bases and V 1 base, and 10 bases lay outside the gene matches. The CDR3 loop is CASSLVLGQAGNEKLFF. The CDR3 DNA reads TGTGCCAGCAGCTTAGTCCTCGGACAGGCCGGAAATGAAAAACTGTTTTTT.

V usage is TRBV5-1 and J usage is TRBJ2-2; D ambiguous. This CDR3 comprises 14 residues. CDR1 is SGHRS and CDR2 is YFSETQ in the germline V gene. V was trimmed by 4 bases and J by 0 bases, leaving 7 bases between them. The CDR3 here is CASSTTPNTGELFF. The CDR3 bases are TGCGCCAGCAGCACAACTCCGAACACCGGGGAGCTGTTTTTT.

The chain carries TRBV2 and TRBJ2-1, with TRBD2 matching over 14 bases. The V and J ends lost 2 bases and 0 bases, in that order; junction bases with no gene match: 6. Germline V gives CDR1 SNHLY, CDR2 FYNNEI. The CDR3 loop spans 19 amino acids. Written as DNA, the CDR3 is TGTGCCAGCAGTGAATTTAGGACTAGCGGGAGGATCTCCTACAATGAGCAGTTCTTC. This codes for CASSEFRTSGRISYNEQFF.

This rearrangement joins TRBV20-1 to TRBJ1-2, with a possible D match to TRBD1 (6 bases). V shed 6 bases and J shed 6 bases, with 11 bases lying between them. There are 11 residues in the CDR3. Germline CDR1 is DFQATT and CDR2 is SNEGSKA (reference sequence). In nucleotides, the CDR3 is TGCAGTGCAAGACAGGTGAATGGCTACACCTTC. Amino acid sequence: CSARQVNGYTF.

The rearrangement links TRBV29-1 to TRBJ2-3; TRBD2 is a possible D gene (6 bases). The CDR3 contains 14 residues. Trimming took 5 bases from V and 3 from J, leaving 15 bases between them. The germline V gene has CDR1 SQVTM and CDR2 ANQGSEA. CDR3 loop: CSVSAEGNTDTQYF. CDR3 coding DNA: TGCAGCGTTTCGGCGGAGGGTAATACAGATACGCAGTATTTT.

The chain joins TRBV7-7 to TRBJ2-1; perhaps TRBD2 as D (5 bases). Per the germline V gene, CDR1 is SSHAT and CDR2 is FNYEAQ (reference sequence). The V end lost 5 bases, the J end lost 2 bases, and 22 bases lay between the germline ends. This CDR3 has 18 residues. CDR3 sequence reads: CASSGGDGWLSTYNEQFF. The CDR3 nucleotides read TGTGCCAGCAGCGGAGGAGATGGGTGGCTAAGTACCTACAATGAGCAGTTCTTC.